A single sample gave rise to the 11 T cell receptor beta chains below, sequenced in a study of beta chain features in type 1 diabetes. Overall study findings and caveats: Researchers report that Type 1 diabetes patients had moderately but significantly shorter TCRB CDR3s across all four CD4+ subsets.

No antigens are known for them. What was sequenced were expressed TCRB transcripts, since all of the isolated RNA had been reverse transcribed. The table came from immunoSEQ multiplex PCR; TCRdb's copy has only in-frame clones and leaves some out. The sample has approximately 160,000 clones; 63% are singletons. Material for sequencing was naive CD4+ T cells from blood. The source is a man in his thirties or forties with type 1 diabetes.

This clone was counted a few times. The chain couples TRBV11-2 to TRBJ2-3, with D maybe TRBD1 (6 bases). V was shortened by 4 bases and J by 2 bases, with 10 bases between the two germline ends. There are 14 residues in the CDR3. Germline V gives CDR1 SGHAT, CDR2 FQNNGV. The CDR3, as DNA: TGTGCCAGCAGCTCTAGGGGGACCACAGATACGCAGTATTTT. Its translation: CASSSRGTTDTQYF.

The rearrangement joins TRBV7-2 to TRBJ2-7; no clear D gene. V lost 4 bases, J lost 2 bases, and 15 bases lay in between. CDR3 length equals 15 residues. CDR1 and CDR2 (germline): SGHTA, FQGNSA. As DNA, the CDR3 is TGTGCCAGCAGCTCTCGCCGGACCTTCCCCTACGAGCAGTACTTC. This gives the protein CASSSRRTFPYEQYF.

The CDR3 coding sequence is TGTGCCAGCAGCTTGGAGGACAGGGGTTTGTCGACCCAGTACTTC. Its protein product is CASSLEDRGLSTQYF. The J gene is TRBJ2-5, the V gene TRBV5-4; TRBD1 matches 9 bases. In germline, CDR1 is SGHNT, CDR2 YYREEE (reference sequence). The CDR3 totals 15 residues. V trimming: 0 bases; J trimming: 7 bases; junction bases outside the gene matches: 7.

The chain has TRBV7-9 and TRBJ2-1, with unresolved D. The germline V gene has CDR1 SEHNR and CDR2 FQNEAQ (reference sequence). Trimming stripped 0 bases from V and 2 bases from J, with 2 bases between. The CDR3 extends over 13 amino acids. The CDR3 protein is CASSLAPYNEQFF. CDR3 bases: TGTGCCAGCAGCTTAGCTCCCTACAATGAGCAGTTCTTC. Full variable domain (missing parts from reference TRBV7-9 and TRBJ2-1): DTGVSQNPRHKITKRGQNVTFRCDPISEHNRLYWYRQTLGQGPEFLTYFQNEAQLEKSRLLSDRFSAERPKGSFSTLEIQRTEQGDSAMYLCASSLAPYNEQFFGPGTRLTVL.

The chain couples TRBV29-1 to TRBJ1-2; perhaps TRBD1 as D (5 bases). The V end lost 5 bases, the J end lost 4 bases, and 17 bases lay between the germline ends. The CDR3 loop spans 14 amino acids. Germline values: CDR1 SQVTM, CDR2 ANQGSEA. CDR3 bases: TGCAGCGTTACCTTAACAACAGGCCCCTATGGCTACACCTTC. The encoded protein is CSVTLTTGPYGYTF.

This clone has only a few counts. This chain joins TRBV29-1 and TRBJ1-2; D unresolved. Germline V gives CDR1 SQVTM, CDR2 ANQGSEA. The length of the CDR3 is 11 residues. V dropped 2 bases and J dropped 13 bases, with 14 bases sitting between them. The CDR3, as DNA: TGCAGCGTTGAAAGGTCGCGGGTTAGCACCTTC. The encoded protein is CSVERSRVSTF.

Note on this clone: Other DNA sequences within the sample encode an identical CDR3. The chain combines TRBV9 with TRBJ2-5; D call uncertain. V lost 1 base to trimming and J lost 1 base, with 2 bases between them. CDR3 length equals 12 residues. The V gene's germline CDR1 is SGDLS and CDR2 YYNGEE. This chain's CDR3 is CASSVSQETQYF. CDR3 nucleotides: TGTGCCAGCAGCGTAAGCCAAGAGACCCAGTACTTC. Looking up the rest from reference TRBV9 and TRBJ2-5 gives the full variable domain: DSGVTQTPKHLITATGQRVTLRCSPRSGDLSVYWYQQSLDQGLQFLIQYYNGEERAKGNILERFSAQQFPDLHSELNLSSLELGDSALYFCASSVSQETQYFGPGTRLLVL.

This clone was found a few times. The chain is built from TRBV27 and TRBJ2-7; no firm D call. V lost 2 bases, J lost 4 bases, and 12 bases lay in between. The CDR3 sequence is 14 residues long. Germline CDR1 is MNHEY and CDR2 is SMNVEV (reference sequence). The CDR3 here is CASSLGVDRYEQYF. For the CDR3, the DNA is TGTGCCAGCAGTTTAGGAGTTGATCGTTACGAGCAGTACTTC.

J is TRBJ2-5 and V is TRBV29-1, with TRBD2 as a possible D gene (6 bases). The V end was cut by 2 bases, the J end by 3 bases, with 16 bases between. CDR3 size: 15 residues. Germline V lookup: CDR1 SQVTM, CDR2 ANQGSEA. In nucleotides, the CDR3 is TGCAGCGTTGAAATTTGGACTAAGATAGAAGAGACCCAGTACTTC. This sequence encodes CSVEIWTKIEETQYF. The full variable domain, completed using reference TRBV29-1 and TRBJ2-5, is SAVISQKPSRDICQRGTSLTIQCQVDSQVTMMFWYRQQPGQSLTLIATANQGSEATYESGFVIDKFPISRPNLTFSTLTVSNMSPEDSSIYLCSVEIWTKIEETQYFGPGTRLLVL.

This clone was picked up a small number of times. The chain combines TRBV29-1 with TRBJ1-5, with a tentative D call TRBD1 (6 bases). This CDR3 comprises 12 residues. Germline CDR1 is SQVTM and CDR2 is ANQGSEA. CDR3 DNA sequence: TGCAGTACAGGGTCGGGCAATCAGCCCCAGCATTTT. Its translation is CSTGSGNQPQHF. Full variable domain (remainder filled in from reference TRBV29-1 and TRBJ1-5): SAVISQKPSRDICQRGTSLTIQCQVDSQVTMMFWYRQQPGQSLTLIATANQGSEATYESGFVIDKFPISRPNLTFSTLTVSNMSPEDSSIYLCSTGSGNQPQHFGDGTRLSIL.

This chain links TRBV30 with TRBJ2-7, with 7 nucleotides matching TRBD2. Per the germline V gene, CDR1 is GTSNPN and CDR2 is SVGIG (reference sequence). This CDR3 is 13 amino acids long. The J segment lost 5 bases and the V segment lost 2 bases, leaving 6 bases of the junction unmatched. CDR3 DNA: TGTGCCTGGAGTTGGCGGGGGACCCACGAGCAGTACTTC. Its protein product is CAWSWRGTHEQYF.